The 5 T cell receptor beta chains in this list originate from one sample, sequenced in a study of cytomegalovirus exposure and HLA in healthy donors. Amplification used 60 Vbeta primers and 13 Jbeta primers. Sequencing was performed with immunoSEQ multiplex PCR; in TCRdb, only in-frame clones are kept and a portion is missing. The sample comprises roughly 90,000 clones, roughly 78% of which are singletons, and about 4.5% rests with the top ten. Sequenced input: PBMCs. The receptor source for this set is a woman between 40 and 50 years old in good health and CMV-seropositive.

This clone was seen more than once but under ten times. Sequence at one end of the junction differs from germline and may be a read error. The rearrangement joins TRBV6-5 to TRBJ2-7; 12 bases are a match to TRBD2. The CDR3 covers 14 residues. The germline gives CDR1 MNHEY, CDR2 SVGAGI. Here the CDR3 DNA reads TGTGCCAGCAGTTACTCGGCTAGCGGGGGGGCCCCTCACTTC. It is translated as CASSYSASGGAPHF.

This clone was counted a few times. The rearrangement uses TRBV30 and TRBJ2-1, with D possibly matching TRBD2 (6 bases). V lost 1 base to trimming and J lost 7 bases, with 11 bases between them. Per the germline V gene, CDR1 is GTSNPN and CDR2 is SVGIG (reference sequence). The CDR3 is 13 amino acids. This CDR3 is CAWSEWAGNEQFF. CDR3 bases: TGTGCCTGGAGTGAATGGGCGGGGAATGAGCAGTTCTTC.

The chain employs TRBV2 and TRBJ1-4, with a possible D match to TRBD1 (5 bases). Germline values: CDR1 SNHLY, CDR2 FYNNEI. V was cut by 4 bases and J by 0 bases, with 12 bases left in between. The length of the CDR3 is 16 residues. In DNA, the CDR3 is TGTGCCAGCAGTGGGGGGGAGATGGCAACTAATGAAAAACTGTTTTTT. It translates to CASSGGEMATNEKLFF. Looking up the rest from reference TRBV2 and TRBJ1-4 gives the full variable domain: EPEVTQTPSHQVTQMGQEVILRCVPISNHLYFYWYRQILGQKVEFLVSFYNNEISEKSEIFDDQFSVERPDGSNFTLKIRSTKLEDSAMYFCASSGGEMATNEKLFFGSGTQLSVL.

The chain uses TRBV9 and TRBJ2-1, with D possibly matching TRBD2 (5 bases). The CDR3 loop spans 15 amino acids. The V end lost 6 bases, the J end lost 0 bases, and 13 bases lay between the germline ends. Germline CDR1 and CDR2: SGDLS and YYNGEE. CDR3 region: CASTPSGSSYNEQFF. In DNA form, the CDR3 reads TGTGCCAGCACCCCCAGCGGAAGCTCCTACAATGAGCAGTTCTTC.

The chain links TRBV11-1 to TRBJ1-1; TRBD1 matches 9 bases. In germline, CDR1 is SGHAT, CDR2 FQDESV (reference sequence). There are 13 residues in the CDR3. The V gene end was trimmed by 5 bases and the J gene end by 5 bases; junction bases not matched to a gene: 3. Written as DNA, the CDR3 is TGTGCCAGCAGCCGGACAGGGGAGACTGAAGCTTTCTTT. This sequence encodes CASSRTGETEAFF.